The following is a TCR beta chain sequence with its context. This clonotype was counted many times. Its recognized antigen is unknown. No base-level quality is on record; no much larger clone is a single base apart. Graves' hyperthyroidism was defined as stable when no progression to ophthalmopathy occurred over 18 months of follow-up. Hyperthyroidism patients were aged 18 to 65 years and newly diagnosed, with disease duration of less than 2 months. Any patient with an uncontrolled infection, another autoimmune disease, pregnancy or lactation was excluded. Diagnoses were based on clinical symptoms, serum thyroxine and TRAb, thyroid ultrasound and orbital computed tomography. PBMCs were separated from over 9 ml of fresh peripheral blood using Ficoll-Paque density gradient centrifugation. Total RNA was extracted using Trizol reagent, and RNA quality was assessed on an Agilent 2100 Bioanalyzer. This entry is derived from a study of T cells in Graves' hyperthyroidism and ophthalmopathy (dated by TCRdb to about 2019). Some background on the complete study: Peripheral blood was collected at initial diagnosis, before any treatment. TCR V-J signatures able to tell the groups apart were searched for in a discovery cohort of approximately 95 patients, of whom approximately 40 had Graves' ophthalmopathy and about 60 had stable Graves' hyperthyroidism. An independent validation cohort of fewer than 20 hyperthyroidism patients and 17 patients who later progressed to ophthalmopathy tested prospective prediction of ophthalmopathy. The 100 discovery patients were divided at random into training and test sets in a 7:3 ratio. Thyroid tissue and blood T-cell repertoires from six or seven Graves' hyperthyroidism patients were also compared in the study. Once sampling was done, hyperthyroidism patients were given methimazole at a starting dose of 30 mg daily, whereas ophthalmopathy patients were given high-dose intravenous methylprednisolone. TCR Vbeta CDR3 sequencing of 135 peripheral blood samples (fewer than 45 ophthalmopathy, 70 to 85 hyperthyroidism and some 17 progressor patients) is reported in the paper.

Broad study findings and their caveats: A model built on a 13 V-J signature distinguished ophthalmopathy from stable hyperthyroidism, reaching around 87% sensitivity and around 81% specificity in cross-validation and 80%/75% in testing. Sample size was not statistically predetermined, and blinding of investigators to group allocation was not performed. Blood samples also contained most of the expanded thyroid clonotypes (frequency above 0.001), which suggests that blood repertoires may reflect thyroid immune responses. In validation, progression to ophthalmopathy was predicted by the model with 65% to 71% sensitivity and roughly 76% specificity, a median of about 6.8 months before onset.

The TCR beta CDR3 regions were amplified from RNA transcripts. The first round of RT-PCR for the TCR CDR3 was performed with the HTBI primer set and the Qiagen OneStep RT-PCR kit. The libraries were constructed in a second round of multiplex PCR and then size-selected and purified. Libraries were sequenced paired-end with 100 bp reads on an Illumina HiSeq2000. In the original analysis: SOAPnuke was used to process the raw data, removing reads that contained adapters or uncalled bases, had a mean Phred below 15, or lacked an exact match to the constant primer or identifier. High-quality paired reads were merged using COPE v1.2.5, and each unique nucleotide sequence was defined as a clonotype. MiTCR v1.1 was used to align the clonotypes against IMGT TRBV, TRBD and TRBJ reference segments. The analysis was restricted to V-J combinations with a frequency above 0.0001, which together covered over 99% of the repertoires. The TCS score was defined as F50 (clonal expansion) divided by E x V (chaos), with BLOSUM62-based TCRdist calculated between CDR3 peptides within each V-J. Welch's t-statistics and random forest reduced roughly 530 V-J features to 13, which were used in a naive Bayes classifier (R e1071). TCRdb reanalyzed the raw reads on its own, using fastp at Q25 for trimming and MiXCR for clone calling, and kept in-frame beta chains. Each entry merges the rows of one CDR3 protein and shows their most common DNA and genes. These V and J calls are TCRdb output, not the study's own analysis. This sample is represented by nearly 110,000 distinct CDR3 sequences; approximately 15% of them were singletons. In total, the top ten clones hold about 45% of the sample.

The germline V gene (reference sequence) specifies MNHEY as CDR1 and SMNVEV as CDR2. The junction carries 7 bases between V and J, which are trimmed by 5 bases and 8 bases respectively. Counted from cysteine to phenylalanine, this CDR3 has 11 amino acids. Only the CDR3 region is kept as DNA, spanning 33 bases read in frame from base 1. This TCR derives from a woman aged 50 to 60 with Graves' hyperthyroidism. Sequencing was done on a sample of blood. This chain joins TRBV27 to TRBJ2-1, with the D gene not clear enough to name. The CDR3 is CASSAPDEQFF. The nucleotides read TGTGCCAGCAGTGCCCCGGATGAGCAGTTCTTC.